A single sample gave rise to the 21 T cell receptor beta chains below, sequenced in a study of blood T cell repertoires in COVID-19. Method: immunoSEQ multiplex PCR; TCRdb's copy keeps in-frame clones and lacks some. This table holds a few hundred thousand clones, approximately 87% found once. The sequencing sample was made of peripheral blood. The receptor source for this set is a man aged 60 to 69 who had recovered from COVID-19.

This sequence joins TRBV6-6 and TRBJ1-1; a possible D gene is TRBD1 (5 bases). Germline assignment: CDR1 MNHNY and CDR2 SVGAGI (reference sequence). This CDR3 region has 12 residues. Trimming cost V 5 bases and J 8 bases, with 12 bases left between them. As DNA, the CDR3 is TGTGCCAGCAGTCGGACACCGACCGAAGCTTTCTTT. It encodes CASSRTPTEAFF.

The V call is TRBV2, the J call TRBJ1-3, with 8 bases aligning to TRBD1. Germline CDR1 SNHLY, CDR2 FYNNEI. The V segment lost 6 bases and the J segment 3 bases; nucleotides outside the gene matches: 7. This CDR3 has 15 residues. CDR3 loop: CASSEQGEGGNTIYF. The CDR3 DNA is TGTGCCAGCAGCGAACAGGGGGAAGGTGGAAACACCATATATTTT.

The gene calls are TRBV30 and TRBJ1-3; possible D gene TRBD1, 5 bases. The V gene's germline CDR1 is GTSNPN and CDR2 SVGIG (reference sequence). Trimming took 3 bases from V and 4 from J, leaving 16 bases between them. CDR3 length: 15 amino acids. The CDR3 DNA sequence: TGTGCCTGGAGGGGCCCAGGGCGGCTCGGAAACACCATATATTTT. It encodes CAWRGPGRLGNTIYF.

The CDR3 DNA is TGTGCCAGCAGCTTCACTAGCGGCTCCTACGAGCAGTACTTC. Translated, it gives CASSFTSGSYEQYF. The chain has TRBV7-2 and TRBJ2-7, with 8 bases that match TRBD2. V was clipped by 3 bases and J by 0 bases; unmatched bases: 1. Per the germline V gene, CDR1 is SGHTA and CDR2 is FQGNSA. The length of the CDR3 is 14 residues. The full variable domain, completed using reference TRBV7-2 and TRBJ2-7, is GAGVSQSPSNKVTEKGKDVELRCDPISGHTALYWYRQSLGQGLEFLIYFQGNSAPDKSGLPSDRFSAERTGGSVSTLTIQRTQQEDSAVYLCASSFTSGSYEQYFGPGTRLTVT.

The sample holds one count of this clone. The chain employs TRBV7-9 and TRBJ2-1; a weak D match, TRBD2 (6 bases). Trimming left V 3 bases short and J 16 bases short, with 16 bases between. The CDR3 consists of 12 residues. The germline V gene has CDR1 SEHNR and CDR2 FQNEAQ (reference sequence). The CDR3 is CASSFIGGATFF. The CDR3 DNA is TGTGCCAGCAGCTTCATAGGAGGGGCTACATTCTTC.

The chain employs TRBV7-3 and TRBJ2-3, with 8 nucleotides matching TRBD2. Germline CDR1 SGHTA, CDR2 FQGTGA. V shed 0 bases, J shed 2 bases, and the junction held 10 bases outside the gene matches. The CDR3 is 18 amino acids. CDR3 in amino acids: CASSLTRGTSGFTDTQYF. For the CDR3, the DNA is TGTGCCAGCAGCTTAACTAGGGGAACTAGCGGATTCACAGATACGCAGTATTTT.

The V and J genes are TRBV18 and TRBJ1-1; D remains unclear. CDR3 length: 13 residues. CDR1 is KGHSH and CDR2 is LQKENI in the germline V gene. With 4 bases removed from V and 1 base from J, the gap between germline ends came to 7 bases. The CDR3 is CASSQGENTEAFF. As DNA, the CDR3 is TGTGCCAGCTCACAGGGAGAGAACACTGAAGCTTTCTTT. The complete variable domain, with remaining parts taken from reference TRBV18 and TRBJ1-1, reads NAGVMQNPRHLVRRRGQEARLRCSPMKGHSHVYWYRQLPEEGLKFMVYLQKENIIDESGMPKERFSAEFPKEGPSILRIQQVVRGDSAAYFCASSQGENTEAFFGQGTRLTVV.

The chain couples TRBV6-2 or TRBV6-3 to TRBJ1-5; TRBD1 matches 11 bases. The germline CDR1 and CDR2 sequences are MNHEY and SVGEGT. There are 18 residues in the CDR3. J lost 6 bases, V lost 2 bases, and 12 bases had no gene match. The CDR3 DNA reads as TGTGCCAGCAGTTACACCACAGGAGCCGGGACAGGGGGTCAGCCCCAGCATTTT. Protein product: CASSYTTGAGTGGQPQHF.

The CDR3 DNA reads as TGTGCCAGCAGCGTAGGAACACCCTCAGATACGCAGTATTTT. Translation: CASSVGTPSDTQYF. The chain has TRBV9 and TRBJ2-3; D is ambiguous. CDR3 size: 14 residues. Germline V lookup: CDR1 SGDLS, CDR2 YYNGEE. V shed 0 bases and J shed 4 bases, with 9 bases lying between them.

The rearrangement joins TRBV11-2 to TRBJ1-2; D perhaps matches TRBD1 (6 bases). The CDR3 loop spans 17 amino acids. Trimming left V 3 bases short and J 5 bases short, with 22 bases between. Germline assignment: CDR1 SGHAT and CDR2 FQNNGV. CDR3 nucleotide sequence: TGTGCCAGCAGCTTTACTACAGGGACCCTTGACCTGTATGGCTACACCTTC. Translation gives CASSFTTGTLDLYGYTF. Drawing the rest from reference TRBV11-2 and TRBJ1-2, the complete variable domain is EAGVAQSPRYKIIEKRQSVAFWCNPISGHATLYWYQQILGQGPKLLIQFQNNGVVDDSQLPKDRFSAERLKGVDSTLKIQPAKLEDSAVYLCASSFTTGTLDLYGYTFGSGTRLTVV.

The chain uses TRBV10-3 and TRBJ2-7; 8 nucleotides align to TRBD1. The ends lost 7 bases at V and 3 bases at J; junction bases unmatched: 2. Per germline, CDR1 ENHRY and CDR2 SYGVKD. The length of the CDR3 is 12 residues. CDR3 sequence reads: CAIKGQDYEQYF. CDR3 coding DNA: TGTGCCATCAAGGGACAGGACTACGAGCAGTACTTC.

This rearrangement joins TRBV5-4 to TRBJ1-6; 9 nucleotides agree with TRBD1. Germline V lookup: CDR1 SGHNT, CDR2 YYREEE (reference sequence). V shed 3 bases and J 5 bases; nucleotides not matched to a gene: 6. There are 16 residues in the CDR3. The CDR3 protein is CASSWDRESNNSPLHF. CDR3 DNA: TGTGCCAGCAGCTGGGACAGGGAAAGTAATAATTCACCCCTCCACTTT.

V and J are TRBV27 and TRBJ1-3; D unclear. The CDR3 covers 12 residues. The germline V gene encodes CDR1 MNHEY and CDR2 SMNVEV (reference sequence). V was trimmed by 7 bases and J by 3 bases, leaving 7 bases between them. The CDR3 spells CASMGFGNTIYF. As DNA, the CDR3 is TGTGCCAGCATGGGCTTTGGAAACACCATATATTTT.

This clone was seen a single time. V gene TRBV19 combines with J gene TRBJ2-1, with 15 bases aligning to TRBD2. Trimming removed 10 bases from V and 9 bases from J; junction bases left unmatched: 7. The germline V gene encodes CDR1 LNHDA and CDR2 SQIVND (reference sequence). This CDR3 spans 14 amino acids. The CDR3 loop reads CATRTSGRASEQFF. The CDR3 DNA is TGTGCCACCCGGACTAGCGGGAGGGCCAGTGAGCAGTTCTTC.

V usage is TRBV30 and J usage is TRBJ1-2, with 10 bases matching TRBD1. Germline trimming cut 8 bases from V and 8 bases from J; bases unmatched to any gene: 5. Per the germline V gene, CDR1 is GTSNPN and CDR2 is SVGIG (reference sequence). CDR3 length equals 11 residues. CDR3 sequence (DNA): TGTGCCGCACCGGGACAGGGGGGCTACACCTTC. Its protein product is CAAPGQGGYTF.

CDR3 coding DNA: TGTGCCAGCAGCCCGGGACAGGGGCGAAACACCATATATTTT. This gives the protein CASSPGQGRNTIYF. The genes are TRBV7-2 and TRBJ1-3; 10 bases match TRBD1. In germline, CDR1 is SGHTA, CDR2 FQGNSA. CDR3 length: 14 residues. With 5 bases clipped from V and 5 bases from J, the junction kept 3 bases outside the gene matches. The full variable domain, rest sourced from reference TRBV7-2 and TRBJ1-3, is GAGVSQSPSNKVTEKGKDVELRCDPISGHTALYWYRQSLGQGLEFLIYFQGNSAPDKSGLPSDRFSAERTGGSVSTLTIQRTQQEDSAVYLCASSPGQGRNTIYFGEGSWLTVV.

The gene calls are TRBV15 and TRBJ1-5, with D perhaps TRBD1 (5 bases). Looked up from germline, CDR1 is LNHNV and CDR2 is YYDKDF (reference sequence). This CDR3 is 15 amino acids long. V shed 3 bases and J shed 10 bases, with 19 bases lying between them. This chain's CDR3 is CATSSGGGNQIPQHF. The CDR3 coding sequence is TGTGCCACCAGCAGTGGGGGGGGTAATCAGATACCCCAGCATTTT.

The chain combines TRBV28 with TRBJ1-5; 8 bases agree with TRBD1. In germline, CDR1 is MDHEN, CDR2 SYDVKM. V was clipped by 2 bases and J by 9 bases; unmatched bases: 9. The CDR3 runs 15 residues. CDR3 in amino acids: CASSLGRDRTRPQHF. CDR3 sequence (DNA): TGTGCCAGCAGTTTAGGGAGGGACAGGACCCGGCCCCAGCATTTT.

The gene calls are TRBV5-1 and TRBJ2-7; the D gene is possibly TRBD2 (5 bases). The CDR3 loop spans 13 amino acids. Germline V CDR1 and CDR2: SGHRS, YFSETQ. Trimming cost V 0 bases and J 7 bases, with 11 bases left between them. CDR3 sequence: CASSLVSPGEQYF. As DNA, the CDR3 is TGCGCCAGCAGCTTGGTTAGTCCGGGAGAGCAGTACTTC.

The chain recombines TRBV6-5 with TRBJ1-1; possibly TRBD1 for D (5 bases). The CDR3 is 14 amino acids. Germline V gene lookup returns CDR1 MNHEY and CDR2 SVGAGI. V shed 0 bases and J shed 6 bases, with 11 bases lying between them. The CDR3 DNA follows: TGTGCCAGCAGTTACTCAAAGGGGTATGCTGAAGCTTTCTTT. It specifies CASSYSKGYAEAFF.

The genes are TRBV3-1 (or the pseudogene TRBV3-2) and TRBJ2-1; 10 nucleotides align to TRBD2. Unmatched junction bases numbered 5, after V lost 0 bases and J lost 3 bases. The CDR3 has 17 amino acids. CDR1 LGHDT and CDR2 YNNKEL come from the germline V gene (reference sequence). The CDR3 DNA reads TGTGCCAGCAGCCAAGAGGCTAGCGGGAGTATCTACAATGAGCAGTTCTTC. The encoded protein is CASSQEASGSIYNEQFF.